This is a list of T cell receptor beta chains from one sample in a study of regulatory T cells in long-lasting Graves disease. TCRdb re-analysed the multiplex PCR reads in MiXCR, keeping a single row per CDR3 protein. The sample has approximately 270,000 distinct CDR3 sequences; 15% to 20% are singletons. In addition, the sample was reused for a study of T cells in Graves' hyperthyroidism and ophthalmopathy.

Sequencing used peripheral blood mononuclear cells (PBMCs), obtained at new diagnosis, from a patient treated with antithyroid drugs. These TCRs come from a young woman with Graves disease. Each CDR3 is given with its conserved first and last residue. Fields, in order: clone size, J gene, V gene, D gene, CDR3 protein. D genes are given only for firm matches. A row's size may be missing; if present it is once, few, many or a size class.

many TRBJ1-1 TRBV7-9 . CASSSGLPLPFTEAFF
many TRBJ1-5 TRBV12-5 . CASGLEGGSNQPQHF
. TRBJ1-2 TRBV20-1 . CSAKGELRHYGYTF
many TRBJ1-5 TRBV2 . CASSAASRGNQPQHF
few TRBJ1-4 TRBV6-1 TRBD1 CASIGTGGNLEKLFF
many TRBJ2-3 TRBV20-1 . CSARQEMSTDTQYF
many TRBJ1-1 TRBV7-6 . CASSLTTTSEAFF
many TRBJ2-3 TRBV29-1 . CSVDNGNTDTQYF
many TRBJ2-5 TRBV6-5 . CASSYSYSQETQYF
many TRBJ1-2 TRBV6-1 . CASSPREASYGYTF
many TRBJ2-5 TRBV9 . CASSQVGGQETQYF
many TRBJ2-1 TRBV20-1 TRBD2 CSAPASGGQSSYNEQFF
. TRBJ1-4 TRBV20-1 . CSASSVNEKLFF
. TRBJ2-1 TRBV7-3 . CASRFALDNEQFF
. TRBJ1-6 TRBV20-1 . CSAREKFGTGSSPLHF
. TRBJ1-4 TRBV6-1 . CASSEWVGEKLFF
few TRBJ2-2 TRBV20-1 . CSARGETNTGELFF
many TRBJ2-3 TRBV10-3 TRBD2 CAISAGATDTQYF
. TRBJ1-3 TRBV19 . CASSGRRNSGNTIYF
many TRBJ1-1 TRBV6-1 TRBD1 CASSRDRVEAFF
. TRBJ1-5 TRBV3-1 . CASSPGRGQPQHF
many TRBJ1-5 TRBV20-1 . CSARSSQASNQPQHF
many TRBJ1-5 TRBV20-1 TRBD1 CSAAPPGQIDQPQHF
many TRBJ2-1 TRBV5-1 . CASSLDWAAEQFF
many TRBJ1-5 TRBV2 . CASSLYSVEVQPQHF
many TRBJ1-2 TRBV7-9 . CASSPSLRALNYGYTF
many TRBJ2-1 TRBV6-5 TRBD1 CASSYSWTGGYSEQFF
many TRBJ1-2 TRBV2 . CASRYSTVIYGYTF
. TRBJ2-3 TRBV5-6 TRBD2 CASSLAGIVDTQYF
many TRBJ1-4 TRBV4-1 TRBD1 CASSEGQGAAEKLFF
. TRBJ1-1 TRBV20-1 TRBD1 CSAPPGQGASTEAFF
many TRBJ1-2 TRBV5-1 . CASSLGGDNYGYTF
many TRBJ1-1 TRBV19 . CASSTRPLNTEAFF
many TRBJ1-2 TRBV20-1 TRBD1 CSARDYRDRGVYGYTF
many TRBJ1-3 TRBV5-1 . CASSVGGTISGNTIYF
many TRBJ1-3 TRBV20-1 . CSVKGRSDTIYF
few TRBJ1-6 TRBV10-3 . CAISDPPANSPLHF
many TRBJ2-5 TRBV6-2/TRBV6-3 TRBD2 CASSGLARETQYF
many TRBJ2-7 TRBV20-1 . CSARSTGYEQYF
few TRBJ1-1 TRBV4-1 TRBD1 CASSQGRVRGQYLNTEAFF
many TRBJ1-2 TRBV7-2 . CASSSRRGSESYTF
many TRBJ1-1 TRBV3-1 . CASSHGALNTEAFF
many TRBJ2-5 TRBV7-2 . CASSLKELQETQYF